A single sample gave rise to the 30 T cell receptor beta chains below, sequenced in a study of blood T cell repertoires in COVID-19. Libraries were prepared by immunoSEQ multiplex PCR; TCRdb keeps only in-frame clonotypes and omits some of them. The table includes 130,000 or so clones, around 83% detected once. The sequencing sample was made of peripheral blood. These receptors were obtained from a woman aged 55-70 years with acute or convalescent COVID-19.

The chain carries TRBV5-1 and TRBJ2-1; 7 bases line up with TRBD2. The V and J ends lost 3 bases and 4 bases, in that order; junction bases with no gene match: 13. This CDR3 contains 17 residues. From germline, CDR1 is SGHRS and CDR2 YFSETQ. DNA for the CDR3: TGCGCCAGCAGCTCCCGCCCAGGGAGGGAGCAATACAATGAGCAGTTCTTC. Translation: CASSSRPGREQYNEQFF.

The chain employs TRBV11-2 and TRBJ1-6; TRBD1 agrees at 8 bases. Germline CDR1 is SGHAT and CDR2 is FQNNGV. This CDR3 has 15 amino acids. After removal of 5 bases from V and 10 bases from J, the junction contained 10 bases not matched to a gene. Here the CDR3 DNA reads TGTGCCAGCAGCCCCTCTCAGGGGGCGAGATCACCCCTCCACTTT. Amino acid sequence: CASSPSQGARSPLHF.

The chain carries TRBV5-6 and TRBJ1-5; D not resolved. The length of the CDR3 is 19 residues. CDR1 is SGHDT and CDR2 is YYEEEE in the germline V gene. With 1 base removed from V and 0 bases from J, the gap between germline ends came to 20 bases. The chain's CDR3 is CASSLFTALRENSNQPQHF. CDR3 DNA: TGTGCCAGCAGCTTGTTCACGGCGCTCCGGGAAAATAGCAATCAGCCCCAGCATTTT.

On this clone: Other DNA sequences in the same sample also yield this CDR3. The chain carries TRBV4-2 and TRBJ2-7, with TRBD1 identical over 7 bases. Germline CDR1 and CDR2: LGHNA and YNFKEQ. The junction had 2 bases not matched to a gene; V was cut back by 1 base and J by 2 bases. The CDR3 is made up of 14 amino acids. The CDR3 is CASSQGQGAYEQYF. The CDR3, as DNA: TGTGCCAGCAGCCAAGGCCAGGGGGCCTACGAGCAGTACTTC.

J is TRBJ1-3 and V is TRBV10-3; tentatively, D is TRBD1 (5 bases). The germline V and J ends were trimmed by 6 bases and 0 bases, with 15 bases remaining between them. The CDR3 sequence is 16 residues long. In germline, CDR1 is ENHRY, CDR2 SYGVKD. This CDR3 reads CAISGLAGPSGNTIYF. The DNA of the CDR3 is TGTGCCATCAGCGGACTGGCGGGGCCCTCTGGAAACACCATATATTTT.

The chain couples TRBV28 to TRBJ1-2; weak D call: TRBD1 (5 bases). The CDR3 totals 13 residues. V lost 3 bases, J lost 5 bases, and 10 bases lay in between. The V gene's germline CDR1 is MDHEN and CDR2 SYDVKM. DNA for the CDR3: TGTGCCAGCAGTTTCATGGCAGGGTATGGCTACACCTTC. This translates into CASSFMAGYGYTF.

V gene TRBV6-5 combines with J gene TRBJ1-1; unclear D gene. Between the trimmed V and J ends, which lost 0 bases and 1 base, there was a span of 9 bases. CDR1 and CDR2 from the germline V gene are MNHEY and SVGAGI. The length of the CDR3 is 15 residues. CDR3 nucleotide sequence: TGTGCCAGCAGTTACTCGAATACAAGGAACACTGAAGCTTTCTTT. Its protein product is CASSYSNTRNTEAFF.

CDR3 loop: CASRPYKTGGYEQYF. As DNA, the CDR3 is TGTGCCAGCAGACCTTATAAGACAGGGGGTTACGAGCAGTACTTC. The rearrangement uses TRBV6-5 and TRBJ2-7; 9 bases line up with TRBD1. The CDR3 consists of 15 residues. The trim removed 6 bases at V and 4 bases at J, leaving 10 bases unmatched. Germline CDR1 is MNHEY and CDR2 is SVGAGI.

The chain carries TRBV11-2 and TRBJ1-1; a weak D match, TRBD1 (6 bases). V was trimmed by 0 bases and J by 5 bases, leaving 13 bases between them. Per germline, CDR1 SGHAT and CDR2 FQNNGV. The CDR3 has 15 amino acids. The chain's CDR3 is CASSLDLGGTTEAFF. The CDR3 DNA sequence: TGTGCCAGCAGCTTAGATCTCGGGGGGACAACTGAAGCTTTCTTT.

V is TRBV4-1 and J is TRBJ1-1; D not resolved. V lost 1 base to trimming and J lost 4 bases, with 16 bases between them. The CDR3 runs to 16 residues. Germline V gives CDR1 MGHRA, CDR2 YSYEKL. In nucleotides, the CDR3 is TGCGCCAGCAGCCAAGTTGGAGAGTTGTCCCCCACTGAAGCTTTCTTT. Residues: CASSQVGELSPTEAFF.

The rearrangement uses TRBV5-4 and TRBJ1-2, with 8 bases lining up with TRBD1. The CDR3 spans 15 residues. Germline lookup yields CDR1 SGHNT and CDR2 YYREEE (reference sequence). J lost 1 base, V lost 3 bases, and 5 bases had no gene match. CDR3 nucleotides: TGTGCCAGCAGCTCCCGGACAGGGAATAACTATGGCTACACCTTC. Its protein is CASSSRTGNNYGYTF.

The J gene is TRBJ1-1, the V gene TRBV7-9; 7 nucleotides align to TRBD1. This CDR3 spans 15 amino acids. The germline gives CDR1 SEHNR, CDR2 FQNEAQ (reference sequence). Trimming cost V 3 bases and J 1 base; bases outside gene matches: 5. The CDR3 loop reads CASSLTGSRNTEAFF. CDR3 coding DNA: TGTGCCAGCAGCTTGACAGGGTCCAGGAACACTGAAGCTTTCTTT. The full variable domain, completed using reference TRBV7-9 and TRBJ1-1, is DTGVSQNPRHKITKRGQNVTFRCDPISEHNRLYWYRQTLGQGPEFLTYFQNEAQLEKSRLLSDRFSAERPKGSFSTLEIQRTEQGDSAMYLCASSLTGSRNTEAFFGQGTRLTVV.

The genes are TRBV5-1 and TRBJ2-1, with D perhaps matching TRBD1 (5 bases). Germline V CDR1 and CDR2: SGHRS, YFSETQ. V lost 0 bases and J 2 bases, leaving 12 bases between the germline ends. The CDR3 length is 16 residues. CDR3 in amino acids: CASSLVSQGTYNEQFF. As DNA, the CDR3 is TGCGCCAGCAGCTTGGTTAGCCAGGGAACCTACAATGAGCAGTTCTTC. Combining the CDR3 with reference TRBV5-1 and TRBJ2-1 gives the whole variable domain KAGVTQTPRYLIKTRGQQVTLSCSPISGHRSVSWYQQTPGQGLQFLFEYFSETQRNKGNFPGRFSGRQFSNSRSEMNVSTLELGDSALYLCASSLVSQGTYNEQFFGPGTRLTVL.

The chain is built from TRBV28 and TRBJ1-4; D not resolved. The CDR3 extends over 10 amino acids. Per germline, CDR1 MDHEN and CDR2 SYDVKM. Trimming took off 4 bases at V and 10 bases at J, with 4 bases between the two ends. The CDR3 bases are TGTGCCAGCAGTTCGGGAAAACTGTTTTTT. It codes for CASSSGKLFF.

This clone was seen only a few times. The V and J genes are TRBV9 and TRBJ1-2; D is unclear. Deletions cut 0 bases from V and 6 bases from J, with 15 bases between. Per germline, CDR1 SGDLS and CDR2 YYNGEE. The CDR3 contains 15 residues. The CDR3 protein is CASSVGLAPVDGYTF. CDR3 sequence (DNA): TGTGCCAGCAGCGTAGGGTTGGCTCCCGTGGATGGCTACACCTTC. Together with reference TRBV9 and TRBJ1-2, the CDR3 gives the full variable domain: DSGVTQTPKHLITATGQRVTLRCSPRSGDLSVYWYQQSLDQGLQFLIQYYNGEERAKGNILERFSAQQFPDLHSELNLSSLELGDSALYFCASSVGLAPVDGYTFGSGTRLTVV.

V is TRBV6-6 and J is TRBJ1-5; tentatively, D is TRBD1 (5 bases). From germline, CDR1 is MNHNY and CDR2 SVGAGI (reference sequence). The length of the CDR3 is 14 residues. Trimming cost V 5 bases and J 8 bases, with 16 bases left between them. For the CDR3, the DNA is TGTGCCAGCAGTGACCGGGGGAGCGGGGAGCCCCAGCATTTT. Amino acid sequence: CASSDRGSGEPQHF.

The V and J genes are TRBV6-6 and TRBJ2-5; 16 bases are shared with TRBD2. Germline lookup yields CDR1 MNHNY and CDR2 SVGAGI (reference sequence). Germline trimming cut 6 bases from V and 5 bases from J; bases unmatched to any gene: 24. This CDR3 is 22 amino acids long. For the CDR3, the DNA is TGTGCCAGCAGCTTTGAGCTTGCGTTGTCCGGGAAGGGACTAGCGGGGGGGGAGACCCAGTACTTC. Translation gives CASSFELALSGKGLAGGETQYF.

This clone was observed once. J is TRBJ1-1 and V is TRBV12-5; 8 bases are shared with TRBD1. Trimming took 6 bases from V and 0 from J; bases not matched to a gene: 6. CDR1 is LGHNT, CDR2 FRNRAP, per germline. The CDR3 runs 15 residues. The CDR3 DNA sequence: TGTGCTAGTGGAACGGGACAGGCTCTGAACACTGAAGCTTTCTTT. Amino acids: CASGTGQALNTEAFF.

The V and J genes are TRBV4-3 and TRBJ1-5; D remains unclear. This CDR3 is 16 amino acids long. The V end was cut by 0 bases, the J end by 2 bases, with 11 bases between. Germline CDR1 and CDR2: LGHNA and YSLEER. The CDR3 DNA is TGCGCCAGCAGCCAAGATCGGGCCGGGGGCAATCAGCCCCAGCATTTT. It encodes CASSQDRAGGNQPQHF.

This clone occurred a few times. The rearrangement links TRBV2 to TRBJ1-4, with TRBD1 as a possible D gene (6 bases). Trimming took 7 bases from V and 4 from J, leaving 10 bases between them. The CDR3 runs 13 residues. Looked up from germline, CDR1 is SNHLY and CDR2 is FYNNEI. The CDR3 DNA reads TGTGCCAGCAACAGGGATATTAATGAAAAACTGTTTTTT. Its translation is CASNRDINEKLFF.

V and J are TRBV7-3 and TRBJ2-1; D is perhaps TRBD2 (6 bases). In germline, CDR1 is SGHTA, CDR2 FQGTGA. Trimming cost V 5 bases and J 6 bases, with 14 bases left between them. This CDR3 has 14 amino acids. DNA for the CDR3: TGTGCCAGCAGCCTAGCGAGGGAGACCAATGAGCAGTTCTTC. Protein product: CASSLARETNEQFF.

The J gene is TRBJ2-1, the V gene TRBV7-6; 14 bases are a match to TRBD2. The germline CDR1 and CDR2 sequences are SGHVS and FNYEAQ. CDR3 length: 15 residues. With 5 bases clipped from V and 6 bases from J, the junction kept 3 bases outside the gene matches. The CDR3 region has the DNA TGTGCCAGCAGCCAGACTAGCGGGAGGGGCAATGAGCAGTTCTTC. Protein: CASSQTSGRGNEQFF.

This chain links TRBV5-1 with TRBJ1-1; 7 bases fit TRBD1. Germline V gene lookup returns CDR1 SGHRS and CDR2 YFSETQ. The CDR3 is 13 residues long. V gave up 3 bases and J gave up 5 bases; unmatched junction bases: 4. CDR3 in DNA: TGCGCCAGCAGCTCCGAGACAGGGACTGAAGCTTTCTTT. This encodes CASSSETGTEAFF.

The V and J genes are TRBV5-6 and TRBJ2-7; 7 bases line up with TRBD1. Germline V gives CDR1 SGHDT, CDR2 YYEEEE. J gave up 0 bases and V 6 bases, and 3 bases lay outside the gene matches. The CDR3 runs to 13 residues. CDR3 bases: TGTGCCAGCACCCGGACAGGCTCCTACGAGCAGTACTTC. Translation: CASTRTGSYEQYF.

The J gene is TRBJ2-7, the V gene TRBV3-1 (or the pseudogene TRBV3-2); D is possibly TRBD2 (6 bases). V lost 1 base and J lost 3, with 10 bases in between. The CDR3 is made up of 14 amino acids. The germline CDR1 and CDR2 sequences are LGHDT and YNNKEL (reference sequence). The CDR3 nucleotides are TGTGCCAGCAGCCAAGGAGGTAGCGGCTACGAGCAGTACTTC. Protein: CASSQGGSGYEQYF.

The chain carries TRBV3-1 (or the pseudogene TRBV3-2) and TRBJ2-2; possibly TRBD2 for D (5 bases). CDR3 length: 16 amino acids. V lost 3 bases to trimming and J lost 1 base, with 12 bases between them. Per the germline V gene, CDR1 is LGHDT and CDR2 is YNNKEL (reference sequence). The CDR3 spells CASSHTIGVNTGELFF. CDR3 nucleotide sequence: TGTGCCAGCAGCCACACTATCGGGGTGAACACCGGGGAGCTGTTTTTT.

CDR3 protein: CASSVGLSTDTQYF. As DNA, the CDR3 is TGTGCCAGCAGCGTAGGACTTAGCACAGATACGCAGTATTTT. The chain carries TRBV2 and TRBJ2-3, with TRBD2 as a possible D gene (5 bases). Germline V gives CDR1 SNHLY, CDR2 FYNNEI. CDR3 length: 14 amino acids. The V end was cut by 6 bases, the J end by 0 bases, with 10 bases between.

The rearrangement uses TRBV24-1 and TRBJ2-1; no clear D. Germline CDR1 reads KGHDR; CDR2 reads SFDVKD. CDR3 length: 13 amino acids. The V end lost 5 bases, the J end lost 0 bases, and 4 bases lay between the germline ends. The CDR3 protein is CATSGGSYNEQFF. The CDR3 DNA sequence: TGTGCCACCAGTGGCGGCTCCTACAATGAGCAGTTCTTC.

This clone was seen a handful of times. The chain uses TRBV7-9 and TRBJ2-2, with 9 bases fitting TRBD1. With 6 bases clipped from V and 6 bases from J, the junction kept 14 bases outside the gene matches. CDR1 and CDR2 from the germline V gene are SEHNR and FQNEAQ (reference sequence). This CDR3 comprises 17 residues. The CDR3 coding sequence is TGTGCCAGCAGTTCGACCTTTGGGACAGGGTCGGCCGGGGAGCTGTTTTTT. It translates to CASSSTFGTGSAGELFF.

The chain has TRBV5-1 and TRBJ2-1; 10 bases match TRBD1. The CDR3 length is 17 residues. The V gene end was trimmed by 3 bases and the J gene end by 7 bases; junction bases not matched to a gene: 13. Germline CDR1 SGHRS, CDR2 YFSETQ. In DNA, the CDR3 is TGCGCCAGCAGCTGGGACAGGGGAAGCTCTCGGGTGAATGAGCAGTTCTTC. This translates into CASSWDRGSSRVNEQFF.